This T cell receptor (beta chain) was observed in a study of beta chain features in type 1 diabetes. cDNA synthesis used the whole RNA isolate, giving expressed TCRB sequences. The method was immunoSEQ multiplex PCR; TCRdb's version includes in-frame clones alone and lacks a portion of them. The sample holds around 290,000 clones, 8% seen once. The CDR3 consists of 13 residues. V was shortened by 5 bases and J by 5 bases, with 12 bases between the two germline ends. Germline CDR1 and CDR2: MNHEY and SVGAGI. Sequenced material: central memory CD4+ T cells from blood. The V gene is TRBV6-5, the J gene TRBJ1-2; D is perhaps TRBD1 (5 bases). This sequence originates from a woman between 18 and 29 years old in good health. The CDR3 DNA is TGTGCCAGCAGTAGGGACGATCGTTATGGCTACACCTTC. This codes for CASSRDDRYGYTF.